This T cell receptor (beta chain) was sequenced in a study of cytomegalovirus exposure and HLA in healthy donors. Regarding the study as a whole: It was taken for granted in presence/absence analyses that sequencing depth across donors was roughly uniform. An Asian-associated ancestry cluster reportedly showed fewer N-insertions than the approximately 620-donor mean in a later analysis.

After removal of 4 bases from V and 1 base from J, the junction contained 13 bases not matched to a gene. Germline V gives CDR1 SGHAT, CDR2 FQNNGV. This CDR3 contains 19 residues. PCR primers comprised 60 Vbeta and 13 Jbeta primers. Measured with immunoSEQ multiplex PCR; TCRdb has only the in-frame clones, and not every one. The sample carries over 150,000 clones, about 72% recorded once. This clone turned up a few times. No antigen is known for it. The sequenced material came from PBMCs. The V and J genes are TRBV11-2 and TRBJ2-2; the match to TRBD1 covers 9 bases. This sequence was found in a young man in good health and CMV-seropositive. CDR3 in DNA: TGTGCCAGCAGCTCTATAGGACAGGGGAACCCTAAGAACACCGGGGAGCTGTTTTTT. This gives the protein CASSSIGQGNPKNTGELFF. The full variable domain, in which reference TRBV11-2 and TRBJ2-2 provide the parts outside the CDR3, is EAGVAQSPRYKIIEKRQSVAFWCNPISGHATLYWYQQILGQGPKLLIQFQNNGVVDDSQLPKDRFSAERLKGVDSTLKIQPAKLEDSAVYLCASSSIGQGNPKNTGELFFGEGSRLTVL.